This TCR beta chain came from a study of OX40 agonist ivuxolimab in advanced cancers. Produced via immunoSEQ multiplex PCR; TCRdb's table is partial and in-frame only. The sample lists 65,000 to 85,000 clones, 80% to 95% seen once, with 7.6% in the top ten. Germline CDR1 LNHDA, CDR2 SQIVND (reference sequence). The V end lost 3 bases, the J end lost 4 bases, and 18 bases lay between the germline ends. The CDR3 contains 16 residues. The input for sequencing was CD4+ or CD8+ T cells sorted from blood, taken in a trial of the OX40 agonist ivuxolimab. This chain uses TRBV19 with TRBJ1-1, with D possibly being TRBD1 (6 bases). The receptor's source is an adult with an advanced solid tumor such as melanoma, head and neck, liver or kidney cancer. The CDR3 coding sequence is TGTGCCAGTAGTATTCGTCGACCTAGAGGGGGCACTGAAGCTTTCTTT. This gives the protein CASSIRRPRGGTEAFF.